The present T cell receptor (beta chain) was sequenced within a study of blood T cell repertoires in COVID-19. Profiling relied on immunoSEQ multiplex PCR, and the TCRdb table lists in-frame clones only, not all of them. The table includes some 220,000 clones, around 85% detected once. The J segment lost 4 bases and the V segment lost 5 bases, leaving 7 bases of the junction unmatched. Looked up from germline, CDR1 is MDHEN and CDR2 is SYDVKM. This CDR3 has 15 amino acids. Sequenced sample: peripheral blood. The rearrangement joins TRBV28 to TRBJ2-1; 8 bases match TRBD1. The receptor's source is a woman in her sixties or seventies with active or convalescent COVID-19. The chain's CDR3 is CASSQQGVRYNEQFF. CDR3 DNA: TGTGCCAGCAGTCAACAGGGGGTTCGGTACAATGAGCAGTTCTTC.